Presented here are 10 T cell receptor beta chains from one specimen sequenced in a study of blood T cell repertoires in COVID-19. Assay used: immunoSEQ multiplex PCR; TCRdb lists only in-frame clones, some missing. The repertoire holds around 130,000 clones, with under 85% as singletons. The specimen was peripheral blood. The receptors here all came from a man in his forties or fifties with active or convalescent COVID-19.

This clone occurred once. The chain joins TRBV7-3 to TRBJ2-1; TRBD1 matches at 10 bases. From germline, CDR1 is SGHTA and CDR2 FQGTGA. This CDR3 has 13 residues. The trim removed 6 bases at V and 7 bases at J, leaving 3 bases unmatched. The CDR3 region is CASSQGQGNEQFF. CDR3 DNA sequence: TGTGCCAGCAGTCAGGGACAGGGGAATGAGCAGTTCTTC.

V is TRBV2 and J is TRBJ2-5; no clear D. Deletions cut 7 bases from V and 0 bases from J, with 6 bases between. The CDR3 runs to 12 residues. In germline, CDR1 is SNHLY, CDR2 FYNNEI. The DNA of the CDR3 is TGTGCCAGCAAACTGGACCAAGAGACCCAGTACTTC. It yields the protein CASKLDQETQYF.

The chain carries TRBV19 and TRBJ2-7; D is uncertain. The CDR3 consists of 12 residues. CDR1 is LNHDA, CDR2 SQIVND, per germline (reference sequence). Deletions cut 7 bases from V and 4 bases from J, with 11 bases between. The CDR3 bases are TGTGCCAGTAACAGTCCCCCTTACGAGCAGTACTTC. It encodes CASNSPPYEQYF.

In its sample, this clone was seen once. The chain links TRBV25-1 to TRBJ2-7; D not resolved. Trimming took 6 bases from V and 3 from J, leaving 6 bases between them. CDR3 size: 11 residues. Germline V gene data show CDR1 as MGHDK and CDR2 as SYGVNS. The CDR3 DNA is TGTGCCAGCAGCAAAAACTACGAGCAGTACTTC. Residues: CASSKNYEQYF.

The rearrangement joins TRBV14 to TRBJ2-7; D remains ambiguous. Germline assignment: CDR1 SGHDN and CDR2 FVKESK. Trimming took 1 base from V and 4 from J, leaving 11 bases between them. The CDR3 contains 14 residues. CDR3 sequence (DNA): TGTGCCAGCAGCCAAGCAGCGTTTGGGTACGAGCAGTACTTC. This translates into CASSQAAFGYEQYF.

The rearrangement joins TRBV29-1 to TRBJ1-1; D might be TRBD1 (5 bases). Germline assignment: CDR1 SQVTM and CDR2 ANQGSEA. The V end was cut by 3 bases, the J end by 10 bases, with 24 bases between. The CDR3 length is 15 residues. The DNA of the CDR3 is TGCAGCGTTGATGGTGAGGCAGGGCAATCTCATGGAGCTTTCTTT. Its protein is CSVDGEAGQSHGAFF.

On this clone itself: Possible read error: a much larger clone is one base away. This same CDR3 is encoded by further DNA sequences in the sample. This chain connects TRBV5-1 to TRBJ2-7; 10 bases align to TRBD1. J was trimmed by 4 bases and V by 0 bases; bases with no gene match: 1. The CDR3 is made up of 14 amino acids. CDR1 and CDR2 (germline): SGHRS, YFSETQ. CDR3 DNA: TGCGCCAGCAGCTTGGGACAGGGGGCGTACGAGCAGTACTTC. Translated, it gives CASSLGQGAYEQYF.

This chain links TRBV7-9 with TRBJ2-7; 8 nucleotides align to TRBD2. CDR1 and CDR2 (germline): SEHNR, FQNEAQ (reference sequence). This CDR3 is 17 amino acids long. Trimming removed 1 base from V and 2 bases from J; junction bases left unmatched: 10. CDR3 sequence (DNA): TGTGCCAGCAGCTTAGGGAGTGGAGCGGGGGTTCCCTACGAGCAGTACTTC. It encodes CASSLGSGAGVPYEQYF.

V usage is TRBV25-1 and J usage is TRBJ2-1; 14 bases are shared with TRBD2. Trimming took 4 bases from V and 4 from J; bases not matched to a gene: 3. The CDR3 runs to 16 residues. Looked up from germline, CDR1 is MGHDK and CDR2 is SYGVNS. CDR3 nucleotides: TGTGCCAGCAGTGGGGGACTAGCGGGGGAGTACAATGAGCAGTTCTTC. As protein: CASSGGLAGEYNEQFF.

V usage is TRBV15 and J usage is TRBJ2-7; D possibly corresponds to TRBD1 (6 bases). The length of the CDR3 is 14 residues. The V end was cut by 0 bases, the J end by 7 bases, with 13 bases between. Germline V gene data show CDR1 as LNHNV and CDR2 as YYDKDF (reference sequence). CDR3 DNA sequence: TGTGCCACCAGCAGAGATCACAGGGCCGGGGAGCAGTACTTC. Translation gives CATSRDHRAGEQYF.